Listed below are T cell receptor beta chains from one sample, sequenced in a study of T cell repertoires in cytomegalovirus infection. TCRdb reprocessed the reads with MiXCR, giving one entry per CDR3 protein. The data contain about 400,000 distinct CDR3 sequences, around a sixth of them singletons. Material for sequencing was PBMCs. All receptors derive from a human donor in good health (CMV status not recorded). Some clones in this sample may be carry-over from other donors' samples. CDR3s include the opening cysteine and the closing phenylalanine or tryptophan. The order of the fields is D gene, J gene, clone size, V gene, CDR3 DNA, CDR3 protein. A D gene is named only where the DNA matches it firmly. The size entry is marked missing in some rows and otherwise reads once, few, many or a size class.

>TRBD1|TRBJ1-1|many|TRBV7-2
TGTGCCAGCAGCTTTACCGCTATACAGGGGGGAATTGGCACTGAAGCTTTCTTT
CASSFTAIQGGIGTEAFF
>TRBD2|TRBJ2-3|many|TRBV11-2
TGTGCCAGCAGCCCGGGGGGGCCCTATATCACAGATACGCAGTATTTT
CASSPGGPYITDTQYF
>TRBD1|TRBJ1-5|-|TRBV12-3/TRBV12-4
TGTGCCAGCAGTTTTGGCGGACAGGGGAATCAGCCCCAGCATTTT
CASSFGGQGNQPQHF
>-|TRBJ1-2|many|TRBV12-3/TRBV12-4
TGTGCCAGCTCGGGACAACCACATGGCTACACCTTC
CASSGQPHGYTF
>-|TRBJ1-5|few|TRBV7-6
TGTGCCAGCAGCTCCGGACAGACGAATCAGCCCCAGCATTTT
CASSSGQTNQPQHF
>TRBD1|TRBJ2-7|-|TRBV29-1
TGCAGCGCCGGGACAGGGGGCCTCGAGCAGTACTTC
CSAGTGGLEQYF
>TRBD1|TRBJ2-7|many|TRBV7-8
TGTGCCAGCAGCTCTTACCGCCGGGACAGGGGGTCGGGCGAGCAGTACTTC
CASSSYRRDRGSGEQYF
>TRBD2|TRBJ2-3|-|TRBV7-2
TGTGCCAGCAGGCTAGCGGGGCGGGATACGCAGTATTTT
CASRLAGRDTQYF
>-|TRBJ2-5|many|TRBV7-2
TGTGCCAGCAGCATGGCTGTGGAGACCCAGTACTTC
CASSMAVETQYF
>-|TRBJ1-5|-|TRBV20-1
TGCAGTGCTGTTACACCCCTGGGTACGCGGAGCAATCAGCCCCAGCATTTT
CSAVTPLGTRSNQPQHF
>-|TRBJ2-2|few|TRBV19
TGTGCCAGTAATCGCGGGAAGAACACCGGGGAGCTGTTTTTT
CASNRGKNTGELFF
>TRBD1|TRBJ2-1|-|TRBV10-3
TGTGCCGTCAGGGGGATCTCCTACAATGAGCAGTTCTTC
CAVRGISYNEQFF
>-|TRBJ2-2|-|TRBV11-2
TGTGCCAGCAGAGTAGCGGCGGCGAACACCGGGGAGCTGTTTTTT
CASRVAAANTGELFF
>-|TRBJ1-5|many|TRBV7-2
TGTGCCAGCAGCCCGAGGGAGGGTTCAAGACCCCAGCATTTT
CASSPREGSRPQHF
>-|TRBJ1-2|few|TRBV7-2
TGTGCCAGCAGCTTAGGCCCGGGGAGCCAGAAGGGCTACACCTTC
CASSLGPGSQKGYTF
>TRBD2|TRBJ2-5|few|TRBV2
TGTGCCAGCAGGGGCCCGGTAGCGGGAGCCCCAGAGACCCAGTACTTC
CASRGPVAGAPETQYF
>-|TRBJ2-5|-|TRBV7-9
TGTGCCAGCAGCTTAAATGGCTGGGCCAGTCCCCAAGAGACCCAGTACTTC
CASSLNGWASPQETQYF
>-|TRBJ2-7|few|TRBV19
TGTGCCAGTAGTGTGGGACCACACTACGAGCAGTACTTC
CASSVGPHYEQYF
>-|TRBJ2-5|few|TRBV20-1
TGCAGTGCTAGAGTCCCGGGACAAGAGACCCAGTACTTC
CSARVPGQETQYF
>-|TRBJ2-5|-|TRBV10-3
TGTGCCATCAGTAACCGCGAGGTTGAGACCCAGTACTTC
CAISNREVETQYF
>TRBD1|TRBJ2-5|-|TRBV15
TGTGCCACCAGCAGAGTTCCAGGCCTGCGGACAGGCAAACAAGAGACCCAGTACTTC
CATSRVPGLRTGKQETQYF
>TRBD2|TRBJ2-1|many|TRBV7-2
TGTGCCAGCAGCTTAGTCGGGGCGGGAGGGCCATTCAATGAGCAGTTCTTC
CASSLVGAGGPFNEQFF
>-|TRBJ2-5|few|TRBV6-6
TGTGCCAGCTGCCCCACCCCCTTATCAATCGGACGCAACAAAGGAGAGACCCAGTACTTC
CASCPTPLSIGRNKGETQYF
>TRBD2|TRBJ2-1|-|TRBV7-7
TGTGCCAGCAGCTTAGGGGCTAGCGGCCACAATGAGCAGTTCTTC
CASSLGASGHNEQFF
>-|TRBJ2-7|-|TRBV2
TGTGCCAGCAACGCACTAGGGGGGAGCTCCTACGAGCAGTACTTC
CASNALGGSSYEQYF
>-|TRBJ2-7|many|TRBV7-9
TGTGCCAGCAGCTCCTCAACAGCTCCCACTCCCTACGAGCAGTACTTC
CASSSSTAPTPYEQYF
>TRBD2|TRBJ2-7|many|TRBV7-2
TGTGCCAGCACCCCGCGGGGGGGCGGGAGTATCTCCTACGAGCAGTACTTC
CASTPRGGGSISYEQYF
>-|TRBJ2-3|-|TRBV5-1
TGCGCCAGCAGGGGGGCCACTAGCACAGATACGCAGTATTTT
CASRGATSTDTQYF
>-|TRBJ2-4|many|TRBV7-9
TGTGCCAGCAGCCGACCGGACGGGCGGGGCAAAAACATTCAGTACTTC
CASSRPDGRGKNIQYF
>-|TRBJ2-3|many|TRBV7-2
TGTGCCAGCAGCCTATACCTAGATACGCAGTATTTT
CASSLYLDTQYF
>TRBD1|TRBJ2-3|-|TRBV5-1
TGCGCCAGCAGTCAGGGACAGGGAGCAGATACGCAGTATTTT
CASSQGQGADTQYF
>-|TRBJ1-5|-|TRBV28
TGTGCCAGCAGTTCCCCGTCGACAGCCGCCTATAGCAATCAGCCCCAGCATTTT
CASSSPSTAAYSNQPQHF
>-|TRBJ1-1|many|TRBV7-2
TGTGCCAGCAGCACAGGGTTATCGAACACTGAAGCTTTCTTT
CASSTGLSNTEAFF
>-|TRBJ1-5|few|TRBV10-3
TGTGCCATCAACAAGGATCTCAATCAGCCCCAGCATTTT
CAINKDLNQPQHF
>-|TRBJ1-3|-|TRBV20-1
TGCAGTGCTAGAGATTCAGGGACAGGAAACACCATATATTTT
CSARDSGTGNTIYF
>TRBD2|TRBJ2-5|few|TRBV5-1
TGCGCCAGCAGCAATGGACTAGCGGGAGTTGTAGAGACCCAGTACTTC
CASSNGLAGVVETQYF
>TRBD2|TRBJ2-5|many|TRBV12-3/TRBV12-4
TGTGCCAGCAGTTTAGCCGGACTAGCGGGAGTCTCCTGGACAGAGACCCAGTACTTC
CASSLAGLAGVSWTETQYF
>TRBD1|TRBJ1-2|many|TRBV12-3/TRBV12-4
TGTGCCAGCAGAGAACAGGGGGCTGGCTACACCTTC
CASREQGAGYTF
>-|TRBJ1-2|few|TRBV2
TGTGCCAGCAGTGAAAGACAGGAGACAAACTATGGCTACACCTTC
CASSERQETNYGYTF
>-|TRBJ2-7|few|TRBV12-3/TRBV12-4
TGTGCCAGCAGTTCCTCCTCATGGGAGCAGTACTTC
CASSSSSWEQYF
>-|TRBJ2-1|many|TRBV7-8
TGTGCCAGCAGCTTAGTAGGGTGGATGGACAATGAGCAGTTCTTC
CASSLVGWMDNEQFF
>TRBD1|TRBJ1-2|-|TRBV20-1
TGCAGTGCTAGAGGGACAGGGCTTAACTATGGCTACACCTTC
CSARGTGLNYGYTF
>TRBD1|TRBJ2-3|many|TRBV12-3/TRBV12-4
TGTGCCAGCACGCGAGGGGGGACAGGGGGAAGGTTTAGCACAGATACGCAGTATTTT
CASTRGGTGGRFSTDTQYF
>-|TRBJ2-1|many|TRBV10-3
TGTGCCATCAGTGAAGTCAGGGCCAATGAGCAGTTCTTC
CAISEVRANEQFF
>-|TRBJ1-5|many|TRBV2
TGTGCCAGCAGGGCGGGGCCGACAGCCCAGCATTTT
CASRAGPTAQHF